These 13 T cell receptor beta chains were sequenced from one sample in a study of tumor and adjacent non-tumor tissue in lung cancer. RNA was extracted from bulk tissue without any cell sorting. TCRbeta libraries were built with three rounds of nested PCR, modified from ARM-PCR. TCRdb analysed the multiplex PCR reads with MiXCR anew, one entry per CDR3 protein. The sample has 120,000 or so distinct CDR3 sequences, about 66% seen once. Sequencing was done on a sample of lung tumor tissue. All receptors come from a man between 25 and 39 years old with non-small cell lung cancer.

V is TRBV20-1 and J is TRBJ2-7, with D tentatively TRBD2 (7 bases). Trimming shortened V by 7 bases and J by 7 bases, and 26 bases separated the two germline ends. The germline V gene encodes CDR1 DFQATT and CDR2 SNEGSKA (reference sequence). This CDR3 spans 15 amino acids. Here the CDR3 reads CSDPQAGTHAGEQYF. The CDR3 DNA is TGCAGTGATCCCCAAGCGGGGACACACGCGGGGGAGCAGTACTTC.

As for this clonotype: It may be a read error: a sequence one base away is much more abundant. The chain is built from TRBV20-1 and TRBJ2-3; the D gene could be TRBD1 or TRBD2 (5 bases each). This CDR3 region has 12 residues. Trimming cost V 7 bases and J 3 bases, with 11 bases left between them. Germline CDR1 and CDR2: DFQATT and SNEGSKA (reference sequence). CDR3 DNA: TGCAGTGATCCCAGGGAGACAGATACGCAGTATTTT. Translation: CSDPRETDTQYF.

There are many counts of this clonotype. In DNA form, the CDR3 reads TGCAGTGCTGTCGGGCTAGCGGTCTACGAGCAGTACTTC. It specifies CSAVGLAVYEQYF. The V call is TRBV20-1, the J call TRBJ2-7, with 7 bases aligning to TRBD2. V was pared by 5 bases and J by 3 bases, with 7 bases of the junction left unmatched. The CDR3 contains 13 residues. The V gene's germline CDR1 is DFQATT and CDR2 SNEGSKA (reference sequence).

Regarding this clonotype: One end of the junction is discordant with germline, which a read error may explain. CDR3 in amino acids: CVIKRSGEGTEAFF. DNA for the CDR3: TGTGTCATCAAAAGGTCAGGGGAGGGCACTGAAGCTTTCTTT. The V call is TRBV10-3, the J call TRBJ1-1, with TRBD1 as a possible D gene (6 bases). Looked up from germline, CDR1 is ENHRY and CDR2 is SYGVKD. CDR3 length: 14 residues.

With regard to this clonotype: The conserved final phenylalanine or tryptophan is absent from the CDR3, which likely points to a read error. CDR3 in amino acids: CASSLEGSGTGELFI. CDR3 coding DNA: TGTGCCAGCAGCTTAGAGGGGTCGGGCACCGGGGAGCTGTTTATT. The chain combines TRBV11-3 with TRBJ2-2; D call uncertain. Per germline, CDR1 SGHNT and CDR2 YENEEA. The germline V and J ends were trimmed by 0 bases and 4 bases, with 9 bases remaining between them. This CDR3 has 15 residues.

This clonotype has a handful of counts. The chain combines TRBV18 with TRBJ2-7; no firm D call. Trimming pared 2 bases from V and 4 bases from J, leaving 3 bases between. Germline CDR1 reads KGHSH; CDR2 reads LQKENI. The CDR3 has 11 residues. The chain's CDR3 is CASSPGYEQYF. In DNA, the CDR3 is TGTGCCAGCTCACCAGGTTACGAGCAGTACTTC.

Worth noting for this clonotype: The CDR3 end shows no conserved phenylalanine or tryptophan, and so a read error is likely. V usage is TRBV11-3 and J usage is TRBJ2-2; no definite D call. CDR3 length: 12 amino acids. The germline CDR1 and CDR2 sequences are SGHNT and YENEEA. The CDR3 loop reads CVSSYDAGELFL. The DNA of the CDR3 is TGTGTCAGCAGCTATGACGCCGGGGAGCTGTTTTTA.

This clonotype was seen repeatedly, ten times or more. The chain has TRBV14 and TRBJ2-5, with unresolved D. There are 14 residues in the CDR3. Germline lookup yields CDR1 SGHDN and CDR2 FVKESK. Trimming pared 0 bases from V and 5 bases from J, leaving 10 bases between. CDR3 amino acids: CASSQDLVRETQYF. DNA of the CDR3: TGTGCCAGCAGCCAAGATCTAGTGCGGGAGACCCAGTACTTC.

In regard to this clonotype: One end of the junction varies from germline; a read error may be responsible. This rearrangement joins TRBV12-3 or TRBV12-4 to TRBJ2-2, with D hard to call. The CDR3 loop spans 14 amino acids. CDR3 in amino acids: CASSCGIYTGELFF. The CDR3 DNA is TGTGCCAGCAGTTGCGGAATCTACACTGGGGAGCTGTTTTTT.

Regarding this clonotype: Given a much more abundant clone one base away, this may be a read error. The J gene is TRBJ1-1, the V gene TRBV6-6; 8 positions agree with TRBD1. The germline gives CDR1 MNHNY, CDR2 SVGAGI (reference sequence). The CDR3 extends over 15 amino acids. The CDR3 region is CASSIRQGTYTEAIF. CDR3 in DNA: TGTGCCAGCAGTATTCGACAGGGGACGTACACTGAAGCTATCTTT.

This clonotype has more than one count but fewer than ten. The chain combines TRBV10-3 with TRBJ2-3; TRBD2 is a possible D gene (5 bases). CDR3 length: 15 amino acids. Per germline, CDR1 ENHRY and CDR2 SYGVKD. Trimming left V 3 bases short and J 3 bases short, with 13 bases between. The CDR3 protein is CAISDRVGETDTQYF. CDR3 coding DNA: TGTGCCATCAGTGATCGGGTGGGAGAGACAGATACGCAGTATTTT.

This clonotype appeared many times. The chain combines TRBV4-3 with TRBJ2-5; the match to TRBD2 covers 9 bases. V was pared by 1 base and J by 5 bases, with 5 bases of the junction left unmatched. Germline CDR1 LGHNA, CDR2 YSLEER. The CDR3 has 15 residues. The CDR3 nucleotides read TGCGCCAGCAGCCAAGGGCTAGCGGGGAGGGAGACCCAGTACTTC. This translates into CASSQGLAGRETQYF.

Worth noting for this clonotype: At one boundary the junction diverges from the germline segment, which might be a read error. This sequence joins TRBV6-5 and TRBJ1-2; D call uncertain. Germline CDR1 MNHEY, CDR2 SVGAGI. This CDR3 contains 12 residues. The CDR3 region has the DNA TGTGCCAGCAGTTACGGGGTGAGTGGCTACACTTTC. Translating it yields CASSYGVSGYTF.